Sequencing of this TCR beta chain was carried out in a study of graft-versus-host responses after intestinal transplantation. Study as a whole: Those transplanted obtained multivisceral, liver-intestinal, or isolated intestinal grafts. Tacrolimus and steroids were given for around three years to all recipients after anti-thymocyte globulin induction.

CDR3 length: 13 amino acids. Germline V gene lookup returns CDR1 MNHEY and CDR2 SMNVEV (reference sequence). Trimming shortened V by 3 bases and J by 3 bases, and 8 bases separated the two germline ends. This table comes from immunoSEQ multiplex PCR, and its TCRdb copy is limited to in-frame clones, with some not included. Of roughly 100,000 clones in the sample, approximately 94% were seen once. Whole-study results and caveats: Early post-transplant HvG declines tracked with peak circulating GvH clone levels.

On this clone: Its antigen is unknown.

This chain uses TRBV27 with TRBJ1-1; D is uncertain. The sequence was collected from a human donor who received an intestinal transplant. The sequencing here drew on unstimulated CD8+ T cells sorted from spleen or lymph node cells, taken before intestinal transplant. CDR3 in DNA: TGTGCCAGCAGTTTGGGCAGCGACACTGAAGCTTTCTTT. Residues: CASSLGSDTEAFF.